This TCR beta chain was captured in a study of breast tumors, draining lymph nodes, adjacent tissues. Points from the study as a whole: Tumors had less TCR diversity than lymph nodes, more than nontumor tissue. Data only fit, rather than demonstrated, lymph node origin of most tumor T cells.

To note about this clonotype: The target antigen is unknown.

TCRdb fed the multiplex PCR reads into MiXCR, producing one record per CDR3 protein. The repertoire includes over 10,000 distinct CDR3 sequences, roughly 60% of them detected once, and 49% sits in the top ten. Sequencing was done on a sample of tumor-adjacent breast tissue. The origin of this receptor is a female donor with breast cancer. Some clones in this sample may be carry-over from other donors' samples.

CDR3 coding DNA: TGTGCCATCAGTGAGGGCAGGGAGCGTGAAAAACTGTTTTTT. Amino acid sequence: CAISEGREREKLFF. This chain uses TRBV10-3 with TRBJ1-4; possible D gene TRBD1, 5 bases. The V end was cut by 2 bases, the J end by 7 bases, with 11 bases between. CDR1 and CDR2 from the germline V gene are ENHRY and SYGVKD. This CDR3 comprises 14 residues.